This T cell receptor beta chain came from a study of blood T cell repertoires in COVID-19. Study details: The United States, Italy and Spain provided the acute and convalescent COVID-19 samples. PBMCs, B-cell-depleted T cells, or T cells were the source of the cDNA or gDNA that made up the material.

Original processing notes: Estimation of nucleated cell counts was performed using reference gene primer amplification. The table came from immunoSEQ multiplex PCR; TCRdb's copy has only in-frame clones and leaves some out. Clone size and the V and J calls come from that table; the DNA yielded D and trimming. The sample records roughly 69,000 clones, around 84% being singletons. The sequencing sample was made of peripheral blood. This TCR was recovered from a human donor in a cohort sampled during active COVID-19.

In DNA form, the CDR3 reads TGTGCCAGCTCACAAGAAACTAGCGGCAGCACAGATACGCAGTATTTT. It codes for CASSQETSGSTDTQYF. The V gene is TRBV18, the J gene TRBJ2-3; 8 bases are shared with TRBD2. The CDR3 has 16 amino acids. CDR1 and CDR2 (germline): KGHSH, LQKENI. Trimming at V came to 4 bases and at J to 0 bases, leaving 6 bases not matched to a gene.